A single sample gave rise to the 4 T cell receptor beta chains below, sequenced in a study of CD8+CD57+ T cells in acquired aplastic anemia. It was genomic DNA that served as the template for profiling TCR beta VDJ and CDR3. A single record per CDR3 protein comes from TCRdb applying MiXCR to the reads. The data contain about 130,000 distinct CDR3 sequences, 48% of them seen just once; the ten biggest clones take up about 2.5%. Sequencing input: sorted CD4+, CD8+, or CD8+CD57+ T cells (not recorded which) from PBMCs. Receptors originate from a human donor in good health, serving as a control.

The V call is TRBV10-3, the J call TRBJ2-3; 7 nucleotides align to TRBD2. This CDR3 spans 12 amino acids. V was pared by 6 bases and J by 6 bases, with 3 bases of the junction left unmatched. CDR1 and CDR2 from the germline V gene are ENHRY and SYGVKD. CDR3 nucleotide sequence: TGTGCCATCAGAACAGCGGGGGATACGCAGTATTTT. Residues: CAIRTAGDTQYF.

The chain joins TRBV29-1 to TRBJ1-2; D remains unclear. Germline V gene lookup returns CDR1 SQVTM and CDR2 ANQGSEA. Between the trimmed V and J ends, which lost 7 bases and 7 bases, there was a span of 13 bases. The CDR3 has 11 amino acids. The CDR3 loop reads CSARLSGGYTF. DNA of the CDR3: TGCAGCGCCCGTCTATCGGGTGGCTACACCTTC.

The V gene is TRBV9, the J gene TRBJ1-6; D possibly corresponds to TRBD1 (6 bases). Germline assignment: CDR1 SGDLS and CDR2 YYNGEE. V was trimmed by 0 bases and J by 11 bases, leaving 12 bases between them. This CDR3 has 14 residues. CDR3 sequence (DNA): TGTGCCAGCAGCGTAGGCAGGGGTGCCACACCCCTCCACTTT. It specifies CASSVGRGATPLHF.

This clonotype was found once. CDR3 loop: CASRVDTQYF. CDR3 DNA: TGTGCCAGCAGGGTAGATACGCAGTATTTT. The rearrangement uses TRBV2 and TRBJ2-3; D gene unclear. In germline, CDR1 is SNHLY, CDR2 FYNNEI. The ends were cut back, 6 bases at V and 5 bases at J, with 3 bases in the middle. The length of the CDR3 is 10 residues.